What follows are 7 T cell receptor beta chains derived from one specimen sequenced in a study of blood T cell repertoires in COVID-19 (dated by TCRdb to 2018 to 2021). The protocol used for the library was the immunoSEQ multiplex PCR assay. TCRdb provides this immuneACCESS table in a form limited to in-frame rearrangements. Some clones are lacking; in checked studies, under half of them reflect an unresolved V gene, and why the rest are absent is not known. Counted in this sample were about 170,000 clones; over 80% of them appeared once. The ten largest clones add up to 6.5% to 9.5% of the sample. The sequenced sample was peripheral blood. The receptors derive from a woman aged 80 or older with COVID-19, enrolled during active disease.

The genes are TRBV21-1 and TRBJ1-2; TRBD1, the table's D call, lacks a check against the DNA. TRBV21-1 is a listed pseudogene. This CDR3 has 17 residues. As DNA, the CDR3 is TGTGCCAGCAGCAAAGCGCTTTTAGCAGGGTGGGTGGAGGGCTACACCTTC. This sequence encodes CASSKALLAGWVEGYTF.

V and J are TRBV9 and TRBJ1-6, with D possibly TRBD1 on 6 matching bases. Deletions cut 0 bases from V and 4 bases from J, with 8 bases between. CDR1 and CDR2 (germline): SGDLS, YYNGEE. This CDR3 contains 15 residues. The CDR3, as DNA: TGTGCCAGCAGCGTAGCAGGGGATTATAATTCACCCCTCCACTTT. Translating it yields CASSVAGDYNSPLHF.

The chain employs TRBV18 and TRBJ2-5; tentative D call: TRBD1 (6 bases). The CDR3 is made up of 15 amino acids. Trimming shortened V by 3 bases and J by 2 bases, and 13 bases separated the two germline ends. Germline V CDR1 and CDR2: KGHSH, LQKENI. The CDR3 DNA reads TGTGCCAGCTCACCCCTGGAAGGGACACAAGAGACCCAGTACTTC. Amino acids: CASSPLEGTQETQYF.

This clone was observed a few times. The chain links TRBV18 to TRBJ1-2; the D is unclear. In germline, CDR1 is KGHSH, CDR2 LQKENI. The CDR3 runs to 13 residues. The ends were cut back, 5 bases at V and 6 bases at J, with 13 bases in the middle. CDR3 sequence (DNA): TGTGCCAGCTCAGGGCGACAAGTCGATGGCTACACCTTC. Protein product: CASSGRQVDGYTF.

This chain joins TRBV5-1 and TRBJ2-2; TRBD1 aligns across 7 bases. Unmatched junction bases numbered 4, after V lost 8 bases and J lost 0 bases. Looked up from germline, CDR1 is SGHRS and CDR2 is YFSETQ. The length of the CDR3 is 14 residues. The CDR3 nucleotides read TGCGCCAGTGCCGGGACAGCGAACACCGGGGAGCTGTTTTTT. Its protein product is CASAGTANTGELFF.

The gene calls are TRBV18 and TRBJ1-2; a possible D gene is TRBD1 (6 bases). Germline-derived CDR1 and CDR2 are KGHSH and LQKENI. V was shortened by 3 bases and J by 6 bases, with 14 bases between the two germline ends. The CDR3 consists of 14 residues. CDR3 region: CASSPRTGYNGYTF. CDR3 nucleotides: TGTGCCAGCTCACCCCGAACAGGGTACAATGGCTACACCTTC.

The chain has TRBV11-2 and TRBJ2-5; D may be TRBD2 (5 bases). Trimming took 4 bases from V and 4 from J, leaving 13 bases between them. This CDR3 contains 14 residues. Germline CDR1 SGHAT, CDR2 FQNNGV. The chain's CDR3 is CASSSTGVRETQYF. In DNA form, the CDR3 reads TGTGCCAGCAGCTCTACCGGGGTTCGAGAGACCCAGTACTTC.